These 13 T cell receptor beta chains came from one sample sequenced in a study of blood T cell repertoires in COVID-19 (dated by TCRdb to the early 2020s). The method behind the library was the immunoSEQ multiplex PCR assay. TCRdb retrieved this table from immuneACCESS and kept in-frame rearrangements only. Not all clones are present; in checked studies, unresolved V genes account for under half, and no reason is known for the remainder. This sample is represented by tens of thousands of clones; about 84% of them were singletons. The ten largest clones add up to about 25% of the sample. Material: peripheral blood. These receptors came from a human donor in a cohort sampled during active COVID-19.

The V and J genes are TRBV5-1 and TRBJ1-4; the match to TRBD1 covers 8 bases. Trimming cost V 5 bases and J 2 bases; bases outside gene matches: 11. From germline, CDR1 is SGHRS and CDR2 YFSETQ. The CDR3 totals 17 residues. The CDR3 sequence: CASSPTPWTGTNEKLFF. The CDR3 nucleotides read TGCGCCAGCAGTCCAACCCCCTGGACAGGGACTAATGAAAAACTGTTTTTT.

The chain combines TRBV5-1 with TRBJ2-2, with D possibly TRBD1 on 6 matching bases. CDR3 length equals 16 residues. Between the trimmed V and J ends, which lost 4 bases and 0 bases, there was a span of 13 bases. The germline CDR1 and CDR2 sequences are SGHRS and YFSETQ. This chain's CDR3 is CASSAGTNANTGELFF. Written as DNA, the CDR3 is TGCGCCAGCAGCGCCGGGACAAACGCGAACACCGGGGAGCTGTTTTTT.

CDR3 sequence: CASSQGVGPYEQYF. The CDR3 DNA reads as TGTGCCAGCTCACAGGGAGTTGGACCCTACGAGCAGTACTTC. The chain uses TRBV18 and TRBJ2-7; possible D gene TRBD2, 5 bases. This CDR3 is 14 amino acids long. Germline V CDR1 and CDR2: KGHSH, LQKENI. Trimming shortened V by 4 bases and J by 2 bases, and 12 bases separated the two germline ends.

This rearrangement joins TRBV21-1 to TRBJ2-7; TRBD1 is the table's D call and was not checked against the DNA. TRBV21-1 is an annotated pseudogene. The CDR3 length is 13 residues. The DNA of the CDR3 is TGTGCCAGCCCTCGGGGACACCGTGTCGAGCAGTACTTC. Encoded protein: CASPRGHRVEQYF.

In this sample, this clone turned up a few times. The J gene is TRBJ1-5, the V gene TRBV20-1, with a weak D call TRBD1 (5 bases). V gave up 3 bases and J gave up 2 bases, with 14 bases separating them. CDR1 and CDR2 (germline): DFQATT, SNEGSKA (reference sequence). The length of the CDR3 is 15 residues. The CDR3, as DNA: TGCAGTGCTAGTAGGGGTGGGTGGGGCAATCAGCCCCAGCATTTT. Its protein is CSASRGGWGNQPQHF.

J is TRBJ1-1 and V is TRBV27; a possible D gene is TRBD1 (6 bases). Germline values: CDR1 MNHEY, CDR2 SMNVEV (reference sequence). Trimming removed 1 base at V and 4 bases at J, with 7 bases between. This CDR3 has 13 amino acids. The CDR3 DNA follows: TGTGCCAGCAGTTTATACAGGGCCACTGAAGCTTTCTTT. Its translation is CASSLYRATEAFF.

The chain employs TRBV3-1 (or the pseudogene TRBV3-2) and TRBJ2-4; 11 nucleotides line up with TRBD2. In germline, CDR1 is LGHDT, CDR2 YNNKEL (reference sequence). This CDR3 has 17 residues. V was pared by 4 bases and J by 0 bases, with 5 bases of the junction left unmatched. The CDR3 protein is CASSPGLAELAKNIQYF. CDR3 in DNA: TGTGCCAGCAGCCCGGGACTAGCGGAACTAGCCAAAAACATTCAGTACTTC.

The V gene is TRBV7-9, the J gene TRBJ2-7; D may be TRBD2 (5 bases). Looked up from germline, CDR1 is SEHNR and CDR2 is FQNEAQ (reference sequence). V was trimmed by 5 bases and J by 2 bases, leaving 19 bases between them. The CDR3 spans 16 residues. The CDR3 sequence is CASSPSSGSGPYEQYF. The CDR3 DNA is TGTGCCAGCAGCCCCTCCTCGGGGAGCGGCCCCTACGAGCAGTACTTC.

The gene calls are TRBV18 and TRBJ1-2, with D perhaps matching TRBD1 (6 bases). Looked up from germline, CDR1 is KGHSH and CDR2 is LQKENI. Between the trimmed V and J ends, which lost 3 bases and 3 bases, there was a span of 14 bases. The CDR3 is made up of 15 amino acids. The CDR3 nucleotides are TGTGCCAGCTCACCCGTTGGGGACACCTACTATGGCTACACCTTC. The encoded protein is CASSPVGDTYYGYTF. Complete variable domain (other parts from reference TRBV18 and TRBJ1-2): NAGVMQNPRHLVRRRGQEARLRCSPMKGHSHVYWYRQLPEEGLKFMVYLQKENIIDESGMPKERFSAEFPKEGPSILRIQQVVRGDSAAYFCASSPVGDTYYGYTFGSGTRLTVV.

This clone was observed a single time. The chain has TRBV7-9 and TRBJ1-5; D possibly corresponds to TRBD1 (5 bases). The CDR3 length is 14 residues. V was pared by 7 bases and J by 5 bases, with 15 bases between. In germline, CDR1 is SEHNR, CDR2 FQNEAQ (reference sequence). For the CDR3, the DNA is TGTGCCAGCACCACTACAGCGGGGGATCAGCCCCAGCATTTT. Protein sequence: CASTTTAGDQPQHF.

This chain connects TRBV6-2 or TRBV6-3 to TRBJ2-1, with D unclear. CDR1 MNHEY and CDR2 SVGEGT come from the germline V gene. The ends were cut back, 2 bases at V and 9 bases at J, with 14 bases in the middle. The CDR3 has 14 residues. In DNA form, the CDR3 reads TGTGCCAGCAGTTACCCCCCCCGTCGGAGTGAGCAGTTCTTC. Translating gives CASSYPPRRSEQFF.

The CDR3 region is CATSGRGGQETQYF. Here the CDR3 DNA reads TGTGCCACATCCGGGAGGGGCGGACAAGAGACCCAGTACTTC. The rearrangement links TRBV6-5 to TRBJ2-5; 8 bases map to TRBD2. Germline CDR1 reads MNHEY; CDR2 reads SVGAGI. Trimming at V came to 10 bases and at J to 2 bases, leaving 9 bases not matched to a gene. The CDR3 is 14 residues long.

This rearrangement joins TRBV11-2 to TRBJ1-4; D is unclear. The CDR3 length is 13 residues. Trimming cost V 5 bases and J 7 bases, with 11 bases left between them. Germline assignment: CDR1 SGHAT and CDR2 FQNNGV. The DNA for the CDR3 is TGTGCCAGCAGCGCTGGGGAGAGTGAAAAACTGTTTTTT. Encoded protein: CASSAGESEKLFF.